A single TCR beta chain is shown here with its context. The antigen is undetermined. This specimen belongs to a study of T cells in Graves' hyperthyroidism and ophthalmopathy. At the level of the study: At initial diagnosis, before any treatment had begun, peripheral blood was obtained. Study findings and constraints: Most clonotypes expanded in thyroid above 0.001 were likewise present in blood. Ophthalmopathy prediction by the model preceded onset by a median roughly 6.3 months.

This CDR3 is built from 15 residues. The ends lost 6 bases at V and 3 bases at J; junction bases unmatched: 11. Germline V gene data show CDR1 as DFQATT and CDR2 as SNEGSKA (reference sequence). Regions amplified from RNA transcripts were the TCR beta CDR3 regions. First-round RT-PCR targeting the TCR CDR3 was performed with the HTBI primer set. TCRdb redid the calling of the multiplex PCR reads with MiXCR, one entry per CDR3 protein. The sample lists about 560,000 distinct CDR3 sequences, over 15% occurring once. The TCR comes from a young woman with Graves' hyperthyroidism. Specimen: blood. The chain has TRBV20-1 and TRBJ1-3; TRBD1 matches at 7 bases. Here the CDR3 DNA reads TGCAGTGCCCACGGGGCCACAGGGGATGGAAACACCATATATTTT. It encodes CSAHGATGDGNTIYF.